Here is one TCR beta chain with its context. Its antigen is unknown. This record belongs to a study of cytomegalovirus exposure and HLA in healthy donors. Whole-study results and caveats: It was reportedly the case that the classifier diagnosed cytomegalovirus status with high specificity and sensitivity.

PCR amplification relied on 60 Vbeta primers (plus 13 Jbeta primers). Clones were sequenced by immunoSEQ multiplex PCR, and TCRdb holds only the in-frame ones, with some missing. Among some 140,000 clones listed, less than 85% were seen once. Trimming cost V 0 bases and J 5 bases; bases outside gene matches: 13. The CDR3 is made up of 19 amino acids. Germline CDR1 SGDLS, CDR2 YYNGEE. The rearrangement links TRBV9 to TRBJ2-3; 12 positions agree with TRBD2. The clonotype comes from a man between 35 and 55 years old in good health and CMV-seronegative. Sequenced sample: PBMCs. The CDR3, as DNA: TGTGCCAGCAGCGTAGGACCCTCCAGACTAGCGGGAGAGGAAGATACGCAGTATTTT. Amino acids: CASSVGPSRLAGEEDTQYF.